Listed here are 7 T cell receptor beta chains from one sample, sequenced in a study of T cell responses to AZD1222 COVID-19 vaccine. Using immunoSEQ multiplex PCR, the repertoire was profiled, and TCRdb retains in-frame clones only, with some absent. This table holds 80,000 to 100,000 clones, over 85% found once. The sequencing here drew on peripheral blood, taken on day 0 of AZD1222 vaccination. Every receptor here comes from an adult in good health.

J is TRBJ1-1 and V is TRBV19, with D maybe TRBD1 (5 bases). Per germline, CDR1 LNHDA and CDR2 SQIVND (reference sequence). Deletions cut 3 bases from V and 2 bases from J, with 10 bases between. This CDR3 is built from 14 residues. CDR3 sequence (DNA): TGTGCCAGTAGTATCGGGGCCAAAAACACTGAAGCTTTCTTT. It specifies CASSIGAKNTEAFF.

The V gene is TRBV2, the J gene TRBJ1-5; 7 positions agree with TRBD1. From germline, CDR1 is SNHLY and CDR2 FYNNEI. The CDR3 contains 15 residues. Trimming cost V 4 bases and J 3 bases; bases outside gene matches: 6. The DNA of the CDR3 is TGTGCCAGCAGTGTGGAACAGGGGCTCAATCAGCCCCAGCATTTT. This encodes CASSVEQGLNQPQHF.

This clone showed up just once. The genes are TRBV10-2 and TRBJ2-7, with TRBD1 matching 8 bases. This CDR3 has 16 amino acids. Germline assignment: CDR1 WSHSY and CDR2 SAAADI. V lost 7 bases to trimming and J lost 5 bases; unmatched junction nucleotides: 16. CDR3 DNA: TGCGCCAGCACCCGGAACCAGGACAGGGTACTCAACGAGCAGTACTTC. Its translation is CASTRNQDRVLNEQYF.

The chain uses TRBV18 and TRBJ1-4, with unresolved D. Germline loops: CDR1 KGHSH, CDR2 LQKENI. This CDR3 is built from 15 residues. V was shortened by 6 bases and J by 0 bases, with 11 bases between the two germline ends. CDR3 nucleotides: TGTGCCAGCTCCTCCGGACGGTCAACTAATGAAAAACTGTTTTTT. Translating gives CASSSGRSTNEKLFF. The complete variable domain, with remaining parts taken from reference TRBV18 and TRBJ1-4, reads NAGVMQNPRHLVRRRGQEARLRCSPMKGHSHVYWYRQLPEEGLKFMVYLQKENIIDESGMPKERFSAEFPKEGPSILRIQQVVRGDSAAYFCASSSGRSTNEKLFFGSGTQLSVL.

The chain recombines TRBV29-1 with TRBJ1-2; D ambiguous. The germline V and J ends were trimmed by 4 bases and 5 bases, with 14 bases remaining between them. Germline V gives CDR1 SQVTM, CDR2 ANQGSEA. The CDR3 sequence is 13 residues long. The CDR3 loop reads CSVANPGGYGYTF. In DNA, the CDR3 is TGCAGCGTTGCCAACCCAGGAGGATATGGCTACACCTTC.

The rearrangement links TRBV14 to TRBJ1-6; the match to TRBD1 covers 9 bases. The CDR3 length is 16 residues. CDR1 and CDR2 (germline): SGHDN, FVKESK. V trimming: 4 bases; J trimming: 7 bases; junction bases outside the gene matches: 8. The DNA for the CDR3 is TGTGCCAGCAGCCGAAATTGGGGGACAGGGAATTCACCCCTCCACTTT. Its protein is CASSRNWGTGNSPLHF.

V gene TRBV19 combines with J gene TRBJ1-5; 7 nucleotides agree with TRBD1. The CDR3 has 14 residues. The trim removed 6 bases at V and 1 base at J, leaving 3 bases unmatched. Germline lookup yields CDR1 LNHDA and CDR2 SQIVND (reference sequence). CDR3 bases: TGTGCCAGTAGGACAGGGCCCAGCAATCAGCCCCAGCATTTT. Translation gives CASRTGPSNQPQHF. Together with reference TRBV19 and TRBJ1-5, the CDR3 gives the full variable domain: DGGITQSPKYLFRKEGQNVTLSCEQNLNHDAMYWYRQDPGQGLRLIYYSQIVNDFQKGDIAEGYSVSREKKESFPLTVTSAQKNPTAFYLCASRTGPSNQPQHFGDGTRLSIL.